These 28 T cell receptor beta chains share one sample of origin, sequenced in a study of blood T cell repertoires in COVID-19. TCRdb keeps only in-frame clones here, not all; method: immunoSEQ multiplex PCR. This sample has a few hundred thousand clones, with approximately 88% found just once. Material for sequencing was peripheral blood. All receptors come from a woman in her 30s with COVID-19, enrolled during active disease.

The chain is built from TRBV7-2 and TRBJ1-1, with D unclear. The CDR3 is made up of 17 amino acids. Germline V gene data show CDR1 as SGHTA and CDR2 as FQGNSA. V shed 1 base and J shed 2 bases, with 17 bases lying between them. This CDR3 is CASSLGRPGSLNTEAFF. CDR3 nucleotide sequence: TGTGCCAGCAGCTTAGGCCGGCCGGGGTCCTTAAACACTGAAGCTTTCTTT. The complete variable domain, with remaining parts taken from reference TRBV7-2 and TRBJ1-1, reads GAGVSQSPSNKVTEKGKDVELRCDPISGHTALYWYRQSLGQGLEFLIYFQGNSAPDKSGLPSDRFSAERTGGSVSTLTIQRTQQEDSAVYLCASSLGRPGSLNTEAFFGQGTRLTVV.

The rearrangement uses TRBV18 and TRBJ1-1; possibly TRBD1 for D (5 bases). Looked up from germline, CDR1 is KGHSH and CDR2 is LQKENI. The germline V and J ends were trimmed by 3 bases and 3 bases, with 8 bases remaining between them. The CDR3 has 13 residues. The CDR3 nucleotides are TGTGCCAGCTCACCCAGGGAAGACACTGAAGCTTTCTTT. This encodes CASSPREDTEAFF.

The gene calls are TRBV23-1 and TRBJ2-5; 10 bases line up with TRBD2. TRBV23-1 is an ORF, and what it does is uncertain. V was clipped by 4 bases and J by 4 bases; unmatched bases: 12. The CDR3 has 17 amino acids. CDR3 region: CASSLSRGLAARETQYF. The DNA for the CDR3 is TGCGCCAGCAGTCTTTCCCGCGGACTAGCGGCCCGAGAGACCCAGTACTTC.

This chain connects TRBV7-8 to TRBJ2-3, with TRBD1 matching 8 bases. The J segment lost 3 bases and the V segment lost 7 bases, leaving 9 bases of the junction unmatched. Germline V CDR1 and CDR2: SGHVS, FQNEAQ. The CDR3 is made up of 15 amino acids. The CDR3 region is CASTGTGPMTDTQYF. CDR3 DNA: TGTGCCAGCACCGGGACAGGTCCAATGACAGATACGCAGTATTTT.

The chain couples TRBV4-1 to TRBJ1-1; 12 bases align to TRBD1. This CDR3 has 15 residues. Trimming at V came to 4 bases and at J to 4 bases, leaving 4 bases not matched to a gene. Germline CDR1 and CDR2: MGHRA and YSYEKL. CDR3 sequence reads: CASSRGQGAVTEAFF. In DNA form, the CDR3 reads TGCGCCAGCAGCCGGGGACAGGGGGCCGTCACTGAAGCTTTCTTT.

The chain couples TRBV4-1 to TRBJ2-5, with TRBD2 matching 8 bases. This CDR3 comprises 17 residues. The V segment lost 0 bases and the J segment 1 base; nucleotides outside the gene matches: 7. Germline CDR1 reads MGHRA; CDR2 reads YSYEKL. As DNA, the CDR3 is TGCGCCAGCAGCCAAGAGGGGCTTCGGGGGGGCCAAGAGACCCAGTACTTC. It translates to CASSQEGLRGGQETQYF.

CDR3 in DNA: TGTGCCAGCAGCCGTTCGCCCGGTTATGGCTACACCTTC. It is translated as CASSRSPGYGYTF. V is TRBV6-5 and J is TRBJ1-2; D remains unclear. Germline V gene sequence: CDR1 MNHEY, CDR2 SVGAGI. This CDR3 comprises 13 residues. V gave up 6 bases and J gave up 5 bases, with 13 bases separating them.

V gene TRBV7-9 combines with J gene TRBJ1-3; TRBD1 might be the D (5 bases). Germline CDR1 and CDR2: SEHNR and FQNEAQ (reference sequence). The length of the CDR3 is 15 residues. Trimming shortened V by 5 bases and J by 4 bases, and 15 bases separated the two germline ends. CDR3 loop: CASSQDRPSGNTIYF. CDR3 bases: TGTGCCAGCAGCCAAGACAGACCGTCCGGAAACACCATATATTTT.

Concerning this clone: This specimen includes other DNA sequences encoding the same CDR3. The V and J genes are TRBV5-1 and TRBJ1-1; possible D gene TRBD1, 5 bases. The CDR3 has 15 residues. V lost 1 base and J 4 bases, leaving 14 bases between the germline ends. CDR1 and CDR2 (germline): SGHRS, YFSETQ. Here the CDR3 reads CASSLLGGVGTEAFF. DNA for the CDR3: TGCGCCAGCAGCTTGCTCGGGGGGGTTGGCACTGAAGCTTTCTTT.

As DNA, the CDR3 is TGTGCCAGCAGTCGACTAGCGGGGGGCCACGAGCAGTACTTC. This encodes CASSRLAGGHEQYF. The V and J genes are TRBV2 and TRBJ2-7, with 13 bases fitting TRBD2. Germline assignment: CDR1 SNHLY and CDR2 FYNNEI. V shed 5 bases, J shed 5 bases, and the junction held 3 bases outside the gene matches. The CDR3 length is 14 residues.

CDR3 nucleotides: TGCGCCAGCAGCCCGGAGGGTGCCCCTGGAAACACCATATATTTT. It yields the protein CASSPEGAPGNTIYF. This chain joins TRBV5-1 and TRBJ1-3, with no clear D. The CDR3 extends over 15 amino acids. Trimming stripped 4 bases from V and 2 bases from J, with 13 bases between. Germline V gene lookup returns CDR1 SGHRS and CDR2 YFSETQ.

The chain links TRBV7-9 to TRBJ2-1, with 8 positions matching TRBD1. Trimming at V came to 0 bases and at J to 9 bases, leaving 4 bases not matched to a gene. This CDR3 has 14 amino acids. CDR1 SEHNR and CDR2 FQNEAQ come from the germline V gene (reference sequence). This chain's CDR3 is CASSLADRGGEQFF. CDR3 coding DNA: TGTGCCAGCAGCTTAGCTGACAGGGGAGGTGAGCAGTTCTTC.

The CDR3 loop is CASSQDRNQPQHF. CDR3 nucleotide sequence: TGTGCCAGCAGCCAAGACAGAAATCAGCCCCAGCATTTT. This chain connects TRBV14 to TRBJ1-5; D unclear. V lost 0 bases to trimming and J lost 4 bases, with 4 bases between them. Per germline, CDR1 SGHDN and CDR2 FVKESK. The CDR3 is 13 residues long.

In its sample, this clone was seen a few times. The chain has TRBV15 and TRBJ1-3; D unresolved. The V and J ends lost 3 bases and 0 bases respectively, with 21 bases between them. Germline V gene lookup returns CDR1 LNHNV and CDR2 YYDKDF (reference sequence). The CDR3 extends over 19 amino acids. The DNA of the CDR3 is TGTGCCACCAGCAGGCGTTACTCGGGCGGGGTTTACTCTGGAAACACCATATATTTT. It specifies CATSRRYSGGVYSGNTIYF.

This clone was recorded a few times. This chain uses TRBV11-2 with TRBJ1-1; weak D call: TRBD1 (6 bases). Germline V gene data show CDR1 as SGHAT and CDR2 as FQNNGV. The CDR3 totals 14 residues. Trimming pared 2 bases from V and 14 bases from J, leaving 21 bases between. Here the CDR3 DNA reads TGTGCCAGCAGCTTAAGTCGGGTAGCACAGGGAGAATTCTTT. Translation: CASSLSRVAQGEFF.

The chain's CDR3 is CASSASGGGTEAFF. In nucleotides, the CDR3 is TGTGCCAGCTCAGCTTCAGGGGGAGGCACTGAAGCTTTCTTT. V gene TRBV18 combines with J gene TRBJ1-1, with 7 nucleotides matching TRBD1. The CDR3 spans 14 residues. CDR1 is KGHSH and CDR2 is LQKENI in the germline V gene. Losses at the gene ends were 5 bases for V and 4 bases for J; bases not matched to a gene: 7.

The chain is built from TRBV19 and TRBJ1-5; possibly TRBD1 for D (6 bases). V lost 5 bases and J lost 5, with 10 bases in between. Germline CDR1 LNHDA, CDR2 SQIVND (reference sequence). The CDR3 has 13 amino acids. The CDR3 bases are TGTGCCAGTAGTCGGACAGATTATCAGCCCCAGCATTTT. Translation gives CASSRTDYQPQHF.

This sequence joins TRBV6-5 and TRBJ2-7; possible D gene TRBD1, 5 bases. Trimming left V 6 bases short and J 1 base short, with 13 bases between. In germline, CDR1 is MNHEY, CDR2 SVGAGI. There are 14 residues in the CDR3. CDR3 in DNA: TGTGCCAGCAGAGACAGTGTCTTTTCCTACGAGCAGTACGTC. This gives the protein CASRDSVFSYEQYV.

This chain joins TRBV24-1 and TRBJ2-2; D may be TRBD1 (7 bases). The ends were cut back, 2 bases at V and 6 bases at J, with 12 bases in the middle. Germline CDR1 KGHDR, CDR2 SFDVKD. The CDR3 contains 15 residues. The CDR3 protein is CATSDSDREAGELFF. CDR3 DNA: TGTGCCACCAGTGATTCAGACAGGGAGGCCGGGGAGCTGTTTTTT.

This chain connects TRBV18 to TRBJ1-2, with TRBD1 matching 8 bases. This CDR3 has 16 amino acids. Per the germline V gene, CDR1 is KGHSH and CDR2 is LQKENI. J lost 2 bases, V lost 3 bases, and 8 bases had no gene match. The DNA of the CDR3 is TGTGCCAGCTCACCCACCGGGACAGGAGGGAACTATGGCTACACCTTC. Its protein product is CASSPTGTGGNYGYTF.

V and J are TRBV3-1 (or the pseudogene TRBV3-2) and TRBJ1-2, with TRBD1 matching 7 bases. Per the germline V gene, CDR1 is LGHDT and CDR2 is YNNKEL (reference sequence). This CDR3 has 14 residues. After removal of 4 bases from V and 4 bases from J, the junction contained 6 bases not matched to a gene. The CDR3 DNA sequence: TGTGCCAGCAGCCGACCGGGACAGACCTATGGCTACACCTTC. Its protein product is CASSRPGQTYGYTF.

The chain has TRBV5-4 and TRBJ2-3; 8 bases line up with TRBD2. From germline, CDR1 is SGHNT and CDR2 YYREEE (reference sequence). This CDR3 has 15 residues. Trimming took 3 bases from V and 5 from J; bases not matched to a gene: 8. The DNA of the CDR3 is TGTGCCAGCAGCTCGTTAGCGGGGCCCCTAGATACGCAGTATTTT. Amino acid sequence: CASSSLAGPLDTQYF.

V and J are TRBV12-3 or TRBV12-4 and TRBJ1-2; 7 positions agree with TRBD1. The CDR3 extends over 13 amino acids. Trimming cost V 5 bases and J 8 bases; bases outside gene matches: 8. This CDR3 reads CASSLTGLGGYTF. The DNA of the CDR3 is TGTGCCAGCAGTCTGACAGGGCTTGGGGGCTACACCTTC.

This chain uses TRBV9 with TRBJ1-3, with TRBD1 matching 7 bases. Germline V gene sequence: CDR1 SGDLS, CDR2 YYNGEE. CDR3 length: 18 residues. J lost 1 base, V lost 3 bases, and 13 bases had no gene match. The CDR3 sequence is CASSGRETGLGSGNTIYF. The CDR3, as DNA: TGTGCCAGCAGCGGTCGCGAGACAGGGCTAGGATCTGGAAACACCATATATTTT.

V usage is TRBV6-4 and J usage is TRBJ2-7; no definite D call. Trimming stripped 5 bases from V and 4 bases from J, with 9 bases between. The V gene's germline CDR1 is MRHNA and CDR2 SNTAGT. The CDR3 covers 12 residues. CDR3 amino acids: CASSFDIYEQYV. The CDR3 nucleotides read TGTGCCAGCAGTTTCGACATTTACGAGCAGTACGTC.

The J gene is TRBJ1-1, the V gene TRBV30; a possible D gene is TRBD1 (6 bases). V lost 7 bases to trimming and J lost 3 bases, with 21 bases between them. The CDR3 runs to 15 residues. The germline V gene has CDR1 GTSNPN and CDR2 SVGIG (reference sequence). The CDR3 nucleotides read TGTGCCTCGACGGCAGGGGCAGGTGTTTACACTGAAGCTTTCTTT. Encoded protein: CASTAGAGVYTEAFF.

V gene TRBV4-2 combines with J gene TRBJ2-7; D gene unclear. Per the germline V gene, CDR1 is LGHNA and CDR2 is YNFKEQ. V gave up 0 bases and J gave up 2 bases, with 11 bases separating them. CDR3 length: 15 residues. The chain's CDR3 is CASSQDPQNPYEQYF. The CDR3 DNA sequence: TGTGCCAGCAGCCAAGATCCCCAGAATCCCTACGAGCAGTACTTC.

J is TRBJ1-3 and V is TRBV6-5, with TRBD1 identical over 7 bases. The CDR3 runs to 14 residues. V shed 6 bases and J 2 bases; nucleotides not matched to a gene: 4. The germline gives CDR1 MNHEY, CDR2 SVGAGI. Here the CDR3 DNA reads TGTGCCAGCAGCCCCGGGACAGCTGGAAACACCATATATTTT. Residues: CASSPGTAGNTIYF.